This TCR beta chain was found in a study of T-cell memory formation after mild COVID-19. The study's findings and limits: Cross-reactive memory appears to have joined, as suggested by some responding clones showing up in pre-infection memory.

As concerns this clonotype: The antigen is not known.

Using its own MiXCR run on the 5' RACE reads, TCRdb lists one record per CDR3 protein. The sample shows about 340,000 distinct CDR3 sequences, around 15% of them seen only once. This TCR derives from a man between 18 and 29 years old who had mild COVID-19 (a few samples of this study predate the infection). Cell type and time point are not known. The sample consisted of PBMCs or a T cell subset sorted from them (not recorded which).

In nucleotides, the CDR3 is TGTGCCAGCAGACGACAGGGGGTCGGGGATGAGCAGTTCTTC. Residues: CASRRQGVGDEQFF. This chain joins TRBV3-1 and TRBJ2-1, with 9 bases fitting TRBD1. Germline CDR1 and CDR2: LGHDT and YNNKEL (reference sequence). The CDR3 loop spans 14 amino acids. V dropped 6 bases and J dropped 8; count of bases not matched to a gene: 8.